This T cell receptor (beta chain) comes out of a study of T-cell reconstitution after alpha-beta-depleted transplantation in children. Unique molecular identifiers were built into the TCRbeta library. TCRdb processed the PCR reads anew with MiXCR; each CDR3 protein has one entry. The table records 100,000 to 120,000 distinct CDR3 sequences, about a tenth of them present only once. The CDR3 contains 15 residues. The V gene's germline CDR1 is SGHTA and CDR2 FQGTGA. Between the trimmed V and J ends, which lost 4 bases and 5 bases, there was a span of 18 bases. A word on this clonotype: This may come from a read error, since a much larger clone is one base off.

The sequencing used PBMCs from the stem cell graft donor, collected from the stem cell graft. V gene TRBV7-3 combines with J gene TRBJ2-7; D might be TRBD1 or TRBD2, each matching 7 bases. The clonotype originates from a human donor who donated a stem cell graft to a child with acute lymphoblastic leukemia. CDR3 sequence reads: CASSSRQGGWNEQYF. CDR3 DNA sequence: TGTGCCAGCAGCTCCCGACAGGGAGGGTGGAACGAGCAGTACTTC.